The 14 T cell receptor beta chains presented below share a single source sample, sequenced in a study of blood T cells in healthy people across ages. Alongside a J-beta primer mix, a sample-barcoded 5' primer served in a second PCR lasting roughly 7 to 11 cycles. TCRdb re-analysed the 5' RACE reads in MiXCR, keeping a single row per CDR3 protein. The sample shows about 1.4 million distinct CDR3 sequences, around 59% of them seen only once. The sequenced sample was blood. The receptors derive from a man younger than 35 in good health.

This rearrangement joins TRBV3-1 to TRBJ2-3; D perhaps matches TRBD2 (5 bases). The ends were cut back, 3 bases at V and 0 bases at J, with 10 bases in the middle. The germline gives CDR1 LGHDT, CDR2 YNNKEL (reference sequence). CDR3 length equals 15 residues. The DNA of the CDR3 is TGTGCCAGCAGCCATGCGGACTTTAGCACAGATACGCAGTATTTT. This translates into CASSHADFSTDTQYF.

The sample holds a few counts of this clonotype. The chain joins TRBV29-1 to TRBJ1-2; a possible D gene is TRBD1 (5 bases). There are 12 residues in the CDR3. Per the germline V gene, CDR1 is SQVTM and CDR2 is ANQGSEA. V was pared by 2 bases and J by 4 bases, with 8 bases between. CDR3 coding DNA: TGCAGCGTTGAACAGGGCTTCTATGGCTACACCTTC. Translated, it gives CSVEQGFYGYTF. Variable domain in full (rest from reference TRBV29-1 and TRBJ1-2): SAVISQKPSRDICQRGTSLTIQCQVDSQVTMMFWYRQQPGQSLTLIATANQGSEATYESGFVIDKFPISRPNLTFSTLTVSNMSPEDSSIYLCSVEQGFYGYTFGSGTRLTVV.

This clonotype was seen more than once but under ten times. The chain uses TRBV3-1 and TRBJ2-3, with a weak D call TRBD2 (6 bases). Trimming removed 1 base at V and 0 bases at J, with 11 bases between. The CDR3 has 16 residues. Germline CDR1 reads LGHDT; CDR2 reads YNNKEL (reference sequence). CDR3 nucleotides: TGTGCCAGCAGCCAAGTCCCGGAGGGGAGCACAGATACGCAGTATTTT. Residues: CASSQVPEGSTDTQYF.

This clonotype came up a few times. As DNA, the CDR3 is TGCAGTGCTTCGGGGACTAGCAACTACAATGAGCAGTTCTTC. Translated: CSASGTSNYNEQFF. This chain links TRBV20-1 with TRBJ2-1, with TRBD2 matching 9 bases. V was clipped by 5 bases and J by 3 bases; unmatched bases: 5. This CDR3 has 14 residues. CDR1 is DFQATT, CDR2 SNEGSKA, per germline (reference sequence).

The chain joins TRBV20-1 to TRBJ2-5, with a tentative D call TRBD1 (5 bases). V lost 4 bases, J lost 1 base, and 13 bases lay in between. Germline assignment: CDR1 DFQATT and CDR2 SNEGSKA (reference sequence). This CDR3 contains 14 residues. The CDR3 loop is CSANAGRRQETQYF. In DNA, the CDR3 is TGCAGTGCTAACGCAGGGCGGCGCCAAGAGACCCAGTACTTC.

This chain links TRBV12-5 with TRBJ2-4; TRBD2 agrees at 7 bases. The DNA end lines up better with TRBJ2-7; the J call may be wrong. Germline CDR1 reads LGHNT; CDR2 reads FRNRAP. This CDR3 comprises 15 residues. CDR3 in DNA: TGTGCTAGTGGTTTCCGGACTAGTGGAAACTACGAGCAGTACTTC. Translation gives CASGFRTSGNYEQYF.

This clonotype was found a few times. The V call is TRBV10-3, the J call TRBJ2-7; TRBD1 aligns across 9 bases. V lost 0 bases and J lost 2; bases outside the gene matches: 11. The CDR3 extends over 18 amino acids. Per germline, CDR1 ENHRY and CDR2 SYGVKD. The CDR3 here is CAISESEQGALLTYEQYF. In DNA form, the CDR3 reads TGTGCCATCAGTGAGTCGGAACAGGGGGCGCTTTTGACCTACGAGCAGTACTTC.

This clonotype was detected a few times. The DNA of the CDR3 is TGCAGCGTCGCGGACTTCGACCAGCCCCAGCATTTT. Encoded protein: CSVADFDQPQHF. The chain joins TRBV29-1 to TRBJ1-5; D is unclear. This CDR3 contains 12 residues. Trimming removed 6 bases from V and 7 bases from J, with 13 bases in between. Germline CDR1 reads SQVTM; CDR2 reads ANQGSEA.

The rearrangement links TRBV5-1 to TRBJ2-5; 8 nucleotides match TRBD2. Germline V gene lookup returns CDR1 SGHRS and CDR2 YFSETQ. This CDR3 region has 15 residues. Germline trimming cut 4 bases from V and 11 bases from J; bases unmatched to any gene: 16. Here the CDR3 DNA reads TGCGCCAGCAGCCCGACTAGCGAATTCTACAATGAGCAGTACTTC. Translated: CASSPTSEFYNEQYF.

This clonotype was found once. The chain recombines TRBV12-3 or TRBV12-4 with TRBJ2-1; 8 bases agree with TRBD1. The junction had 11 bases not matched to a gene; V was cut back by 6 bases and J by 10 bases. This CDR3 region has 14 residues. This chain's CDR3 is CASSPDRAPYEQFF. For the CDR3, the DNA is TGTGCCAGCAGCCCGGACAGGGCCCCCTACGAGCAGTTCTTC.

The chain couples TRBV4-3 to TRBJ1-6; unclear D gene. The CDR3 extends over 16 amino acids. Germline V lookup: CDR1 LGHNA, CDR2 YSLEER. V lost 0 bases and J 7 bases, leaving 13 bases between the germline ends. In DNA, the CDR3 is TGCGCCAGCAGCCAAGATAGGGCTGTGGAGAATTCACCCCTCCACTTT. Protein sequence: CASSQDRAVENSPLHF.

The V and J genes are TRBV12-3 or TRBV12-4 and TRBJ1-1; maybe TRBD1 (6 bases). V lost 5 bases and J lost 1, with 11 bases in between. The CDR3 consists of 14 residues. The DNA for the CDR3 is TGTGCCAGCAGTGCCGGACAGACGAACACTGAAGCTTTCTTT. Translating it yields CASSAGQTNTEAFF.

The V call is TRBV27, the J call TRBJ2-4; D not resolved. The germline V and J ends were trimmed by 4 bases and 3 bases, with 10 bases remaining between them. The CDR3 runs 14 residues. CDR1 and CDR2 (germline): MNHEY, SMNVEV (reference sequence). The CDR3 here is CASSSGSFKNIQYF. The CDR3 DNA sequence: TGTGCCAGCAGTTCGGGCAGCTTCAAAAACATTCAGTACTTC.

Here the CDR3 reads CAISEPRDRTEAFF. Written as DNA, the CDR3 is TGTGCCATCAGTGAGCCCCGGGACAGGACAGAAGCTTTCTTT. The chain carries TRBV10-3 and TRBJ1-1; 8 positions agree with TRBD1. Per the germline V gene, CDR1 is ENHRY and CDR2 is SYGVKD. The V segment lost 2 bases and the J segment 8 bases; nucleotides outside the gene matches: 7. The CDR3 totals 14 residues.